The source of this T cell receptor (beta chain) is a study of CD8+CD57+ T cells in acquired aplastic anemia. Study context: Sorted cells (CD4+ and CD8+) yielded DNA amounts that averaged roughly 3.5 ug. Study-level points and caveats: The study found no significant CD8+ Simpson's diversity difference between patients and controls. The study identified under 30 CD8+ CDR3 sequences shared by patients and controls.

The CDR3 is 15 amino acids. V gave up 5 bases and J gave up 11 bases; unmatched junction bases: 17. Germline loops: CDR1 MNHEY, CDR2 SMNVEV (reference sequence). Previously, flow cytometry had revealed CD8+CD57+ cell expansion in the patients chosen for sequencing. Prior therapy had not been administered to any patient at the time of blood sampling. Genomic DNA provided the template from which TCR beta VDJ and CDR3 profiles were obtained. Via MiXCR, TCRdb re-called the reads, giving one row per CDR3 protein. The sample has approximately 160,000 distinct CDR3 sequences, roughly 50% seen once. A note on this clonotype: No antigen is known for it.

Sequences were obtained from sorted CD4+, CD8+, or CD8+CD57+ T cells (not recorded which) from PBMCs. This sequence joins TRBV27 and TRBJ1-1, with 7 bases lining up with TRBD1. The sequence was collected from a human donor with aplastic anemia. As DNA, the CDR3 is TGTGCCAGCAGTCCATTGGACAGGTTACCCCTTTCGGCTTTCTTT. This translates into CASSPLDRLPLSAFF.